Below, 28 T cell receptor beta chains from the same sample are listed, as sequenced in a study of cytomegalovirus exposure and HLA in healthy donors. PCR was performed using 60 Vbeta and 13 Jbeta primers. The method was immunoSEQ multiplex PCR; TCRdb's version includes in-frame clones alone and lacks a portion of them. The table records approximately 150,000 clones, roughly three fifths of them present only once. The sample consisted of PBMCs. The origin of the receptors is a male donor in good health and CMV-seronegative.

This chain links TRBV2 with TRBJ1-5; D call uncertain. Germline CDR1 SNHLY, CDR2 FYNNEI. Trimming removed 6 bases from V and 4 bases from J, with 10 bases in between. The CDR3 is 13 residues long. CDR3 DNA: TGTGCCAGCAGGATGGCTTTAAATCAGCCCCAGCATTTT. This encodes CASRMALNQPQHF.

A few counts support this clone. The rearrangement joins TRBV28 to TRBJ2-7, with D unclear. CDR1 and CDR2 from the germline V gene are MDHEN and SYDVKM. This CDR3 has 13 amino acids. Trimming removed 11 bases at V and 3 bases at J, with 17 bases between. DNA for the CDR3: TGTGCCGCATCATACCGTAGTGACTACGAGCAGTACTTC. This gives the protein CAASYRSDYEQYF.

V usage is TRBV9 and J usage is TRBJ2-7, with TRBD2 matching 8 bases. Per germline, CDR1 SGDLS and CDR2 YYNGEE. This CDR3 has 16 residues. The junction had 12 bases not matched to a gene; V was cut back by 4 bases and J by 3 bases. For the CDR3, the DNA is TGTGCCAGCAGCCCTAGGGGCCCAGCGGGGGTCTACGAGCAGTACTTC. Its protein product is CASSPRGPAGVYEQYF.

The rearrangement links TRBV19 to TRBJ1-5, with D unresolved. The CDR3 contains 13 residues. V was trimmed by 7 bases and J by 1 base, leaving 8 bases between them. CDR1 and CDR2 from the germline V gene are LNHDA and SQIVND (reference sequence). CDR3 protein: CASNSNSNQPQHF. The CDR3 region has the DNA TGTGCCAGTAACTCGAACAGCAATCAGCCCCAGCATTTT.

V is TRBV5-4 and J is TRBJ1-2; 10 nucleotides align to TRBD1. V shed 4 bases, J shed 7 bases, and the junction held 7 bases outside the gene matches. The germline V gene encodes CDR1 SGHNT and CDR2 YYREEE (reference sequence). This CDR3 has 14 residues. Here the CDR3 reads CASSPRQGAFGYTF. The CDR3 nucleotides read TGTGCCAGCAGCCCCAGACAGGGGGCCTTTGGCTACACCTTC. Full variable domain (rest looked up from reference TRBV5-4 and TRBJ1-2): ETGVTQSPTHLIKTRGQQVTLRCSSQSGHNTVSWYQQALGQGPQFIFQYYREEENGRGNFPPRFSGLQFPNYSSELNVNALELDDSALYLCASSPRQGAFGYTFGSGTRLTVV.

There are many counts of this clone. The V gene is TRBV18, the J gene TRBJ2-3; a weak D match, TRBD1 (5 bases). Germline V CDR1 and CDR2: KGHSH, LQKENI. The V end was cut by 1 base, the J end by 2 bases, with 13 bases between. The CDR3 has 16 amino acids. The CDR3 coding sequence is TGTGCCAGCTCACCACTGGTTGAGACAGCCACAGATACGCAGTATTTT. Its protein is CASSPLVETATDTQYF.

The genes are TRBV5-6 and TRBJ2-7; D remains unclear. Trimming cost V 4 bases and J 0 bases, with 8 bases left between them. Germline lookup yields CDR1 SGHDT and CDR2 YYEEEE. The CDR3 is made up of 13 amino acids. The CDR3 bases are TGTGCCAGCAGCCTCTACCGCTCCTACGAGCAGTACTTC. The encoded protein is CASSLYRSYEQYF.

The gene calls are TRBV29-1 and TRBJ1-1, with D possibly matching TRBD1 (5 bases). With 4 bases removed from V and 2 bases from J, the gap between germline ends came to 29 bases. Looked up from germline, CDR1 is SQVTM and CDR2 is ANQGSEA. The CDR3 covers 19 residues. CDR3 bases: TGCAGCGTTGTTTATCAGGGAGGATGGAGCCCCCGGCTAAACACTGAAGCTTTCTTT. It encodes CSVVYQGGWSPRLNTEAFF.

The gene calls are TRBV19 and TRBJ2-2; D gene unclear. CDR3 length equals 16 residues. Trimming cost V 5 bases and J 0 bases, with 13 bases left between them. From germline, CDR1 is LNHDA and CDR2 SQIVND (reference sequence). The CDR3 sequence: CASSRGDAANTGELFF. For the CDR3, the DNA is TGTGCCAGTAGTCGTGGAGACGCGGCGAACACCGGGGAGCTGTTTTTT. Variable domain in full (rest from reference TRBV19 and TRBJ2-2): DGGITQSPKYLFRKEGQNVTLSCEQNLNHDAMYWYRQDPGQGLRLIYYSQIVNDFQKGDIAEGYSVSREKKESFPLTVTSAQKNPTAFYLCASSRGDAANTGELFFGEGSRLTVL.

The chain combines TRBV7-8 with TRBJ2-7; 8 positions agree with TRBD1. The CDR3 loop spans 14 amino acids. Trimming at V came to 4 bases and at J to 2 bases, leaving 4 bases not matched to a gene. Germline lookup yields CDR1 SGHVS and CDR2 FQNEAQ. In DNA, the CDR3 is TGTGCCAGCAGCTACCGGGACAGGACCTACGAGCAGTACTTC. Amino acid sequence: CASSYRDRTYEQYF.

The CDR3 region is CASSPSGVMETQYF. The CDR3 nucleotides are TGCGCCAGCAGCCCTAGCGGGGTTATGGAGACCCAGTACTTC. V is TRBV5-1 and J is TRBJ2-5; TRBD2 aligns across 9 bases. Germline-derived CDR1 and CDR2 are SGHRS and YFSETQ. The CDR3 has 14 residues. Trimming cost V 4 bases and J 5 bases; bases outside gene matches: 6.

This clone was seen a handful of times. The V and J genes are TRBV9 and TRBJ2-3, with D possibly being TRBD2 (6 bases). Germline-derived CDR1 and CDR2 are SGDLS and YYNGEE. V lost 0 bases and J lost 0, with 14 bases in between. The CDR3 is made up of 17 amino acids. This CDR3 reads CASSVVDAGQSTDTQYF. Here the CDR3 DNA reads TGTGCCAGCAGCGTAGTAGATGCGGGGCAAAGCACAGATACGCAGTATTTT.

The chain links TRBV5-1 to TRBJ2-2; D is uncertain. Germline values: CDR1 SGHRS, CDR2 YFSETQ. The CDR3 runs to 19 residues. Between the trimmed V and J ends, which lost 2 bases and 0 bases, there was a span of 20 bases. CDR3 amino acids: CASSLARVWRRANTGELFF. The CDR3 bases are TGCGCCAGCAGCTTAGCCAGAGTTTGGCGGCGTGCGAACACCGGGGAGCTGTTTTTT.

The rearrangement links TRBV4-1 to TRBJ2-5; tentative D call: TRBD2 (6 bases). V dropped 4 bases and J dropped 5 bases, with 11 bases sitting between them. CDR3 length: 13 amino acids. Looked up from germline, CDR1 is MGHRA and CDR2 is YSYEKL. Here the CDR3 DNA reads TGCGCCAGCAGCCTTAGACTAGTTGAGACCCAGTACTTC. This encodes CASSLRLVETQYF.

DNA for the CDR3: TGTGCCAGCAGGGACACATGGAGCTCCTACAATGAGCAGTTCTTC. This encodes CASRDTWSSYNEQFF. The V call is TRBV27, the J call TRBJ2-1, with D possibly TRBD1 on 5 matching bases. The germline V gene encodes CDR1 MNHEY and CDR2 SMNVEV (reference sequence). V dropped 6 bases and J dropped 0 bases, with 12 bases sitting between them. The CDR3 sequence is 15 residues long.

The chain is built from TRBV4-2 and TRBJ2-5; 10 bases map to TRBD2. Germline values: CDR1 LGHNA, CDR2 YNFKEQ. J gave up 5 bases and V 4 bases, and 7 bases lay outside the gene matches. The CDR3 runs to 15 residues. The CDR3 protein is CASSPSGGAGETQYF. DNA for the CDR3: TGTGCCAGCAGCCCAAGCGGGGGGGCCGGGGAGACCCAGTACTTC.

The chain has TRBV5-6 and TRBJ1-4, with D perhaps matching TRBD1 (6 bases). The CDR3 has 13 residues. Per the germline V gene, CDR1 is SGHDT and CDR2 is YYEEEE. V shed 2 bases and J shed 7 bases, with 9 bases lying between them. CDR3 in amino acids: CASSFTGIEKLFF. CDR3 nucleotides: TGTGCCAGCAGCTTTACAGGGATTGAAAAACTGTTTTTT.

The chain recombines TRBV5-6 with TRBJ1-3; D perhaps matches TRBD1 (5 bases). The CDR3 is made up of 14 amino acids. The germline CDR1 and CDR2 sequences are SGHDT and YYEEEE. With 3 bases removed from V and 4 bases from J, the gap between germline ends came to 11 bases. The CDR3 nucleotides read TGTGCCAGCAGCTCCTCAAGGGGCGGAAACACCATATATTTT. The encoded protein is CASSSSRGGNTIYF.

The chain employs TRBV7-8 and TRBJ1-5; 11 nucleotides line up with TRBD1. CDR3 length: 16 amino acids. Germline CDR1 is SGHVS and CDR2 is FQNEAQ. After removal of 5 bases from V and 11 bases from J, the junction contained 14 bases not matched to a gene. CDR3 sequence: CASSRNPGTGGSAQHF. The CDR3 DNA sequence: TGTGCCAGCAGCCGAAACCCCGGGACAGGGGGTTCAGCCCAGCATTTT. The full variable domain, with the rest looked up from reference TRBV7-8 and TRBJ1-5, is GAGVSQSPRYKVAKRGQDVALRCDPISGHVSLFWYQQALGQGPEFLTYFQNEAQLDKSGLPSDRFFAERPEGSVSTLKIQRTQQEDSAVYLCASSRNPGTGGSAQHFGDGTRLSIL.

The V call is TRBV30, the J call TRBJ2-5; 10 positions match TRBD1. With V trimmed by 2 bases and J by 1 base, 4 bases remained unmatched. The CDR3 is 15 amino acids. CDR1 GTSNPN and CDR2 SVGIG come from the germline V gene (reference sequence). CDR3: CAWSRTGGFQETQYF. CDR3 coding DNA: TGTGCCTGGAGTCGGACAGGGGGTTTCCAAGAGACCCAGTACTTC.

The CDR3 nucleotides read TGTGCCAGCAGCGGGGCACCCACAGGGAGTCCCCACGAGCAGTACTTC. This encodes CASSGAPTGSPHEQYF. The rearrangement uses TRBV5-6 and TRBJ2-7, with a possible D match to TRBD1 (6 bases). CDR3 size: 16 residues. Germline V gives CDR1 SGHDT, CDR2 YYEEEE. V lost 4 bases and J lost 5, with 22 bases in between.

J is TRBJ1-4 and V is TRBV4-1; 7 bases align to TRBD1. The CDR3 consists of 22 residues. Germline values: CDR1 MGHRA, CDR2 YSYEKL. V shed 0 bases and J 0 bases; nucleotides not matched to a gene: 19. The CDR3, as DNA: TGCGCCAGCAGCCAAGAAGGAGGGTGGGGAAGGGGGCCTGGGGCAACTAATGAAAAACTGTTTTTT. This gives the protein CASSQEGGWGRGPGATNEKLFF.

The genes are TRBV18 and TRBJ1-4; 11 bases align to TRBD1. Per the germline V gene, CDR1 is KGHSH and CDR2 is LQKENI. This CDR3 is built from 16 residues. The J segment lost 8 bases and the V segment lost 4 bases, leaving 9 bases of the junction unmatched. CDR3 coding DNA: TGTGCCAGCTCACGGACAGGGGGCGAAGGATACGAAAAACTGTTTTTT. Residues: CASSRTGGEGYEKLFF.

This chain links TRBV5-4 with TRBJ2-3; 7 positions agree with TRBD1. The germline CDR1 and CDR2 sequences are SGHNT and YYREEE (reference sequence). The CDR3 spans 14 residues. V lost 4 bases, J lost 6 bases, and 8 bases stayed unmatched. The CDR3, as DNA: TGTGCCAGCAGCCTGACAGGGCCGAGGGATACGCAGTATTTT. It encodes CASSLTGPRDTQYF.

This chain links TRBV9 with TRBJ1-1; D gene unclear. Germline lookup yields CDR1 SGDLS and CDR2 YYNGEE. The CDR3 has 14 residues. V lost 0 bases and J lost 2, with 8 bases in between. In DNA form, the CDR3 reads TGTGCCAGCAGCGTAGTGGGAGATAACACTGAAGCTTTCTTT. Translation: CASSVVGDNTEAFF.

This chain connects TRBV6-1 to TRBJ2-5; tentatively, D is TRBD2 (6 bases). Germline lookup yields CDR1 MNHNS and CDR2 SASEGT. Trimming removed 0 bases from V and 3 bases from J, with 14 bases in between. The CDR3 has 16 amino acids. The CDR3 DNA is TGTGCCAGCAGTGAAGCTCTATGGGGCGGGAAAGAGACCCAGTACTTC. Translating it yields CASSEALWGGKETQYF.

The rearrangement joins TRBV7-6 to TRBJ1-1; weak D call: TRBD1 (6 bases). Germline-derived CDR1 and CDR2 are SGHVS and FNYEAQ. CDR3 length: 18 amino acids. Trimming shortened V by 1 base and J by 2 bases, and 20 bases separated the two germline ends. CDR3 protein: CASSLVGGGRGFNTEAFF. The CDR3 nucleotides read TGTGCCAGCAGCTTAGTGGGGGGGGGCAGGGGATTCAACACTGAAGCTTTCTTT.

The chain employs TRBV6-1 and TRBJ2-7; D unclear. The CDR3 runs to 12 residues. Trimming removed 7 bases at V and 4 bases at J, with 11 bases between. Germline loops: CDR1 MNHNS, CDR2 SASEGT. The CDR3 DNA reads TGTGCCAGCAATTGGCCCATATACGAGCAGTACTTC. The encoded protein is CASNWPIYEQYF.